This T cell receptor (beta chain) emerged from a study of T-cell reconstitution after alpha-beta-depleted transplantation in children. Overall study results and limits: The origin of high day-60 TCRbeta diversity in some patients lay in surviving recipient T cells and thymic progenitors. Newly produced T cells mostly provided counts and TCRbeta diversity after one year, as hyperexpanded clones declined. Roughly two months post-transplant, alpha-beta T cells reportedly originated from several hundred graft clones that had expanded.

The CDR3 has 13 residues. Trimming left V 4 bases short and J 4 bases short, with 11 bases between. CDR1 SGHRS and CDR2 YFSETQ come from the germline V gene. This clonotype was found many times. Antigen unknown. Preparation of the TCRbeta library was carried out with unique molecular identifiers. TCRdb analysed the PCR reads with MiXCR anew, one entry per CDR3 protein. Of tens of thousands of distinct CDR3 sequences detected, under 6.5% appear once; the ten largest clones hold around 27%. This sequence joins TRBV5-1 and TRBJ1-1; unclear D gene. The sample here was peripheral blood, taken 60 days after TCRalphabeta/CD19-depleted stem cell transplant. This receptor was obtained from a child younger than two who had a stem cell transplant for acute myeloid leukemia, so the T cells may come from the graft donor. The CDR3 nucleotides are TGCGCCAGCAGCGGAGGTCAAACCACTGAAGCTTTCTTT. The encoded protein is CASSGGQTTEAFF. Combining the CDR3 with reference TRBV5-1 and TRBJ1-1 gives the whole variable domain KAGVTQTPRYLIKTRGQQVTLSCSPISGHRSVSWYQQTPGQGLQFLFEYFSETQRNKGNFPGRFSGRQFSNSRSEMNVSTLELGDSALYLCASSGGQTTEAFFGQGTRLTVV.